A single sample is the source of the 16 T cell receptor beta chains below, sequenced in a study of control samples from healthy donors and cancer patients. TCRdb keeps only in-frame clones here, not all; method: immunoSEQ multiplex PCR. The sample records fewer than 200,000 clones, roughly 93% being singletons. What was sequenced was blood. The receptors stem from a woman aged 55-70 years in good health.

The genes are TRBV5-6 and TRBJ1-2; D unclear. Germline lookup yields CDR1 SGHDT and CDR2 YYEEEE. V was pared by 2 bases and J by 4 bases, with 6 bases between. This CDR3 region has 12 residues. DNA of the CDR3: TGTGCCAGCAGCTTCACACTCTATGGCTACACCTTC. This gives the protein CASSFTLYGYTF.

The genes are TRBV7-2 and TRBJ1-5, with D unresolved. Germline V gene data show CDR1 as SGHTA and CDR2 as FQGNSA. V was pared by 6 bases and J by 2 bases, with 11 bases between. CDR3 length: 14 residues. The CDR3 protein is CASSSRAGNQPQHF. In nucleotides, the CDR3 is TGTGCCAGCAGTTCTAGGGCGGGCAATCAGCCCCAGCATTTT.

This sequence joins TRBV5-1 and TRBJ2-2, with D hard to call. The V and J ends lost 0 bases and 4 bases respectively, with 10 bases between them. The germline V gene encodes CDR1 SGHRS and CDR2 YFSETQ. This CDR3 contains 15 residues. This chain's CDR3 is CASSLVWGGTGELFF. As DNA, the CDR3 is TGCGCCAGCAGCTTGGTGTGGGGTGGCACCGGGGAGCTGTTTTTT.

This chain uses TRBV9 with TRBJ1-1; TRBD1 agrees at 11 bases. V lost 3 bases to trimming and J lost 4 bases; unmatched junction nucleotides: 5. There are 15 residues in the CDR3. The germline V gene encodes CDR1 SGDLS and CDR2 YYNGEE. The chain's CDR3 is CASSGPGTGGTEAFF. CDR3 coding DNA: TGTGCCAGCAGCGGACCCGGGACAGGGGGCACTGAAGCTTTCTTT.

This sequence joins TRBV5-4 and TRBJ1-2, with 7 nucleotides matching TRBD1. Per the germline V gene, CDR1 is SGHNT and CDR2 is YYREEE (reference sequence). The junction had 12 bases not matched to a gene; V was cut back by 3 bases and J by 4 bases. This CDR3 has 16 residues. Here the CDR3 reads CASSSGRGTVFYGYTF. The CDR3, as DNA: TGTGCCAGCAGCTCCGGGAGAGGGACAGTCTTCTATGGCTACACCTTC.

This chain connects TRBV6-5 to TRBJ2-7; 9 bases agree with TRBD2. The CDR3 totals 14 residues. The trim removed 7 bases at V and 1 base at J, leaving 5 bases unmatched. The germline gives CDR1 MNHEY, CDR2 SVGAGI. The DNA of the CDR3 is TGTGCCAGCATGCGGGGGGGCTATTCCTACGAGCAGTACTTC. It is translated as CASMRGGYSYEQYF.

The V gene is TRBV7-3, the J gene TRBJ1-1; 8 bases are a match to TRBD1. The CDR3 sequence is 15 residues long. V shed 5 bases and J 3 bases; nucleotides not matched to a gene: 8. The germline V gene has CDR1 SGHTA and CDR2 FQGTGA. CDR3 protein: CASSPKTGDHTEAFF. CDR3 in DNA: TGTGCCAGCAGCCCTAAGACAGGGGACCACACTGAAGCTTTCTTT.

The V and J genes are TRBV24-1 and TRBJ2-1; no definite D call. The CDR3 loop spans 13 amino acids. Germline values: CDR1 KGHDR, CDR2 SFDVKD. Trimming removed 3 bases at V and 6 bases at J, with 8 bases between. In DNA form, the CDR3 reads TGTGCCACCAGTGATATTGATTCCAATGAGCAGTTCTTC. Translating gives CATSDIDSNEQFF.

The chain is built from TRBV12-3 or TRBV12-4 and TRBJ1-2; TRBD1 matches at 8 bases. The V gene end was trimmed by 5 bases and the J gene end by 4 bases; junction bases not matched to a gene: 3. This CDR3 has 13 amino acids. In nucleotides, the CDR3 is TGTGCCAGCAGTATAGGACAGGGCTATGGCTACACCTTC. Its protein is CASSIGQGYGYTF.

The chain recombines TRBV7-9 with TRBJ1-6; 7 positions match TRBD1. Looked up from germline, CDR1 is SEHNR and CDR2 is FQNEAQ (reference sequence). V trimming: 4 bases; J trimming: 7 bases; junction bases outside the gene matches: 10. The CDR3 covers 16 residues. As DNA, the CDR3 is TGTGCCAGCAGCTGGTCCCCCGGGACAGCAAATTCACCCCTCCACTTT. Protein: CASSWSPGTANSPLHF.

This rearrangement joins TRBV15 to TRBJ2-5, with 11 bases identical to TRBD1. Trimming cost V 2 bases and J 9 bases; bases outside gene matches: 8. Germline lookup yields CDR1 LNHNV and CDR2 YYDKDF (reference sequence). The CDR3 runs 15 residues. Written as DNA, the CDR3 is TGTGCCACCAGCAGACCGGGACAGGGGGTAATGGCCCAGTACTTC. This encodes CATSRPGQGVMAQYF.

CDR3 amino acids: CASRLKNNEQFF. The CDR3 DNA sequence: TGTGCCAGCAGGTTGAAGAACAATGAGCAGTTCTTC. The J gene is TRBJ2-1, the V gene TRBV12-3 or TRBV12-4, with D unclear. CDR3 size: 12 residues. V was clipped by 6 bases and J by 5 bases, with 8 bases between them.

Turning to this clone: Different DNA sequences within this sample yield the same CDR3. The chain employs TRBV5-6 and TRBJ2-1, with TRBD1 matching 11 bases. This CDR3 comprises 18 residues. V gave up 5 bases and J gave up 5 bases; unmatched junction bases: 15. CDR1 SGHDT and CDR2 YYEEEE come from the germline V gene. The CDR3 here is CASSYPGQGVLKDNEQFF. CDR3 nucleotides: TGTGCCAGCAGTTACCCGGGACAGGGGGTCTTAAAGGACAATGAGCAGTTCTTC.

The chain combines TRBV19 with TRBJ1-3; perhaps TRBD1 as D (5 bases). The CDR3 loop spans 15 amino acids. V lost 7 bases to trimming and J lost 3 bases, with 16 bases between them. Germline CDR1 reads LNHDA; CDR2 reads SQIVND (reference sequence). This CDR3 reads CASNNGGLGGNTIYF. CDR3 DNA sequence: TGTGCCAGTAACAACGGGGGTTTGGGTGGAAACACCATATATTTT.

The rearrangement links TRBV27 to TRBJ2-2, with D possibly called TRBD1 or TRBD2 (7 bases each). CDR1 MNHEY and CDR2 SMNVEV come from the germline V gene (reference sequence). Trimming removed 4 bases from V and 3 bases from J, with 21 bases in between. This CDR3 is 18 amino acids long. The CDR3: CASSSSEGAGVYTGELFF. The CDR3 coding sequence is TGTGCCAGCAGTTCGTCTGAGGGGGCGGGGGTCTACACCGGGGAGCTGTTTTTT.

This rearrangement joins TRBV12-3 or TRBV12-4 to TRBJ1-1; D is undetermined. Trimming shortened V by 5 bases and J by 1 base, and 8 bases separated the two germline ends. This CDR3 region has 13 residues. The CDR3 reads CASSLDGNTEAFF. The CDR3 DNA is TGTGCCAGCAGTCTCGACGGGAACACTGAAGCTTTCTTT.